These T cell receptor beta chains were read from a single sample in a study of OX40 agonist ivuxolimab in advanced cancers. Sequencing used immunoSEQ multiplex PCR; TCRdb keeps in-frame clones, though not all of them. The sample gives around 140,000 clones, roughly 91% of which show up once; approximately 1% is in the top ten. Sequenced material: CD4+ or CD8+ T cells sorted from blood, taken in a trial of the OX40 agonist ivuxolimab. The source is an adult with an advanced solid tumor such as melanoma, head and neck, liver or kidney cancer. Both conserved end residues are part of each CDR3. The D gene is left open where the match is weak. Clone size, where shown, is once, few, many, or a class for clones that have expanded.

clone size	V gene	D gene	J gene	CDR3 DNA	CDR3 protein
.	TRBV7-2	.	TRBJ2-7	TGTGCCAGCAGCTTAGTCTCCCGACAGATCAACTACGAGCAGTACTTC	CASSLVSRQINYEQYF
.	TRBV7-2	.	TRBJ1-2	TGTGCCAGCAGCTCGCACCGTAACTATGGCTACACCTTC	CASSSHRNYGYTF
.	TRBV4-3	.	TRBJ1-1	TGCGCCAGCAGCCAACAGGAGGGCACTGAAGCTTTCTTT	CASSQQEGTEAFF
once	TRBV27	.	TRBJ2-2	TGTGCCAGCAGTTTAGAGGGGCCCAACACCGGGGAGCTGTTTTTT	CASSLEGPNTGELFF
.	TRBV4-1	.	TRBJ2-7	TGCGCCAGCAGCCATGAGAATGGACTTTCGACAGGAAGGGCAGCCTTC	CASSHENGLSTGRAAF
.	TRBV10-3	TRBD2	TRBJ2-1	TGTGCCATCAGTGGGACTAGCGGGAGGACTGAGCAGTTCTTC	CAISGTSGRTEQFF
.	TRBV5-8	.	TRBJ1-1	TGTGCCAGCAGGTTCAGGGGCGGTAGGGAAGCTTTCTTT	CASRFRGGREAFF
.	TRBV27	.	TRBJ2-4	TGTGCCAGCAGTTTAGGAGGGACAACAAAAAACATTCAGTACTTC	CASSLGGTTKNIQYF
.	TRBV6-5	TRBD1	TRBJ1-6	TGTGCCATCAGTCCCGGGACAGGGGCGAATTCACCCCTCCACTTT	CAISPGTGANSPLHF
.	TRBV4-3	.	TRBJ2-1	TGCGCCAGCAGCCAAGTCGATGGGACCCCAAGGAACAATGAGCAGTTCTTC	CASSQVDGTPRNNEQFF
.	TRBV27	TRBD1	TRBJ2-3	TGTGCCAGCGCTTTTGACAGGGCGTCTTCGCTTAGCACAGATACGCAGTATTTT	CASAFDRASSLSTDTQYF
.	TRBV30	.	TRBJ1-4	TGTGCCTGGAGTGCCGGGACCCCCGAAAAAGGACTGTTTTTT	CAWSAGTPEKGLFF
.	TRBV11-2	TRBD1	TRBJ2-6	TGTGCCAGCAGCTTGGACCCCACAGGGGGCGCGTTCGGGGCCAACGTCCTGACTTTC	CASSLDPTGGAFGANVLTF
.	TRBV4-1	.	TRBJ1-1	TGCGCCAGCAGCCTTGGACAATTCACTGAAGCTTTCTTT	CASSLGQFTEAFF
.	TRBV15	.	TRBJ1-2	TGTGCCACCAGCAACCCAAAGGGGGATAATTACTACACCTTC	CATSNPKGDNYYTF
.	TRBV7-2	.	TRBJ1-2	TGTGCCAGCAGCTCTCGGACAGATGGCTACACCTTC	CASSSRTDGYTF
.	TRBV6-6	TRBD1	TRBJ1-2	TGTGCCAGCAGTTTCCCGGACAGGAACTATGGCTACACCTTC	CASSFPDRNYGYTF
.	TRBV11-1	.	TRBJ2-1	TGTGCCAGCAGCTTAGGGGGGAGAGCATACAATGAGCAGTTCTTC	CASSLGGRAYNEQFF
.	TRBV9	.	TRBJ1-2	TGTGCCAGCAGCGTAGTGACCTCGGATGATGGCTACACCTTC	CASSVVTSDDGYTF
.	TRBV18	.	TRBJ2-2	TGTGCCAGCTCACAGTTTTCACGGGTTAACACCGGGGAGCTGTTTTTT	CASSQFSRVNTGELFF
.	TRBV6-5	.	TRBJ1-1	TGTGCCAGCAGGTACACAGGGTCTGAAGCTTTCTTT	CASRYTGSEAFF
.	TRBV9	TRBD2	TRBJ2-2	TGTGCCAGCAGCACCTCGGGAGGGCCGAACACCGGGGAGCTGTTTTTT	CASSTSGGPNTGELFF
.	TRBV19	.	TRBJ2-2	TGTGCCACCCAGGGGCGGGACTCATACACCGGGGAGCTGTTTTTT	CATQGRDSYTGELFF
.	TRBV29-1	TRBD1	TRBJ2-1	TGCAGCGTTGCAGGACAGGGGGACTGGGGGTTCTTC	CSVAGQGDWGFF
.	TRBV11-2	.	TRBJ1-5	TGTGCCAGCAGCTTAGCGCGACGGGGAAATCAGCCCCAGCATTTT	CASSLARRGNQPQHF
.	TRBV5-6	.	TRBJ1-2	TGTGCCAGCAGCTTCTTGTATGAAGACTATGGCTACACCTTC	CASSFLYEDYGYTF
.	TRBV27	TRBD1	TRBJ1-2	TGTGCCAGCAGTTTCCAAGAGCCGGGACAGGGGTATGGCTACACCTTC	CASSFQEPGQGYGYTF
once	TRBV7-9	.	TRBJ2-5	TGTGCCAGCAGCTTAGGGACTACCCAAGAGACCCAGTACTTC	CASSLGTTQETQYF
.	TRBV11-1	.	TRBJ1-2	TGTGCCAGCAGCTTAGAGAGCGCCTATGGCTACACCTTC	CASSLESAYGYTF
.	TRBV7-2	TRBD1	TRBJ1-1	TGTGCCAGCAGCTTACCAAAGGACAGGTCCTGGGACACTGAAGCTTTCTTT	CASSLPKDRSWDTEAFF
.	TRBV12-5	TRBD1	TRBJ2-2	TGTGCTAGTGGTTTAGGACAGGGGGCCACCGGGGAGCTGTTTTTT	CASGLGQGATGELFF
.	TRBV5-4	TRBD1	TRBJ1-2	TGTGCCAGCAGCTTGGCCCTAGGACAGGGGTATGGCTACACCTTC	CASSLALGQGYGYTF
.	TRBV4-1	TRBD2	TRBJ2-1	TGCGCCAGCAGCCAACTTAGCGGGAGGGCCTACAATGAGCAGTTCTTC	CASSQLSGRAYNEQFF
.	TRBV4-1	.	TRBJ2-6	TGCGCCAGCAGCCAAGATTCGTTTCCTAGGACGGACAGATTCTCTGGGGCCAACGTCCTGACTTTC	CASSQDSFPRTDRFSGANVLTF
.	TRBV19	.	TRBJ1-5	TGTGCCAGTACCCAGGTGGGACTCAATCAGCCCCAGCATTTT	CASTQVGLNQPQHF
.	TRBV5-6	.	TRBJ2-7	TGTGCCAGCAGCTTGGGTCAGTCCCGGGGCTCCTACGAGCAGTACTTC	CASSLGQSRGSYEQYF
.	TRBV10-3	.	TRBJ2-2	TGTGCCACACAGGGAAACGGGGAGCTGTTTTTT	CATQGNGELFF
.	TRBV2	TRBD1	TRBJ2-7	TGTGCCAGCAGTGAAGCCCCGGGACAGGCCTACGAGCAGTACTTC	CASSEAPGQAYEQYF
.	TRBV9	.	TRBJ2-3	TGTGCCAGCAGCGTAGCCCCTCCTGGACGGGCAAGCACAGATACGCAGTATTTT	CASSVAPPGRASTDTQYF
once	TRBV5-4	.	TRBJ2-5	TGTGCCAGCAGCCAAAACACCGGGGGTCTAGGGGAGACCCAGTACTTC	CASSQNTGGLGETQYF
once	TRBV21-1	.	TRBJ1-1	TGTGCCAGCAGCAAGGGTATGGACGGGACAGGGAAAGGGGGCACTGAAGCTTTCTTT	CASSKGMDGTGKGGTEAFF